A single sample is the source of the 17 T cell receptor beta chains below, sequenced in a study of T-cell reconstitution after alpha-beta-depleted transplantation in children. Preparation of the TCRbeta library involved a method that used unique molecular identifiers. TCRdb fed the PCR reads into MiXCR, producing one record per CDR3 protein. Altogether some 300,000 distinct CDR3 sequences are present, around 10% being singletons, with the ten largest covering around 2.4%. The sample here was PBMCs from the stem cell graft donor, taken from the stem cell graft. The receptors here all came from a human donor who donated a stem cell graft to a child with acute lymphoblastic leukemia.

This clonotype was detected a few times. The rearrangement joins TRBV12-3 or TRBV12-4 to TRBJ2-6; no definite D call. CDR3 size: 16 residues. Trimming pared 2 bases from V and 0 bases from J, leaving 8 bases between. The CDR3, as DNA: TGTGCCAGCAGTTTACGGCTTAGCTCTGGGGCCAACGTCCTGACTTTC. Its protein product is CASSLRLSSGANVLTF.

This rearrangement joins TRBV12-3 or TRBV12-4 to TRBJ1-2; D not certain. V lost 3 bases and J 0 bases, leaving 8 bases between the germline ends. The CDR3 loop spans 14 amino acids. DNA for the CDR3: TGTGCCAGCAGTTTTGGAATAGCTAACTATGGCTACACCTTC. Protein sequence: CASSFGIANYGYTF.

The chain joins TRBV20-1 to TRBJ2-7; 7 nucleotides line up with TRBD1. The CDR3 is 14 amino acids. The germline CDR1 and CDR2 sequences are DFQATT and SNEGSKA (reference sequence). The ends lost 6 bases at V and 2 bases at J; junction bases unmatched: 10. DNA of the CDR3: TGCAGTGCCACTGCTGGACAGGTCGCCTACGAGCAGTACTTC. Its protein product is CSATAGQVAYEQYF.

This chain joins TRBV5-1 and TRBJ2-4; 8 bases fit TRBD1. Unmatched junction bases numbered 6, after V lost 2 bases and J lost 5 bases. Germline CDR1 SGHRS, CDR2 YFSETQ. The CDR3 contains 15 residues. CDR3 residues: CASSFTPGQENIQYF. The CDR3 nucleotides read TGCGCCAGCAGCTTTACTCCGGGACAGGAAAACATTCAGTACTTC.

A few counts support this clonotype. V and J are TRBV3-1 and TRBJ2-7, with TRBD1 as a possible D gene (5 bases). From germline, CDR1 is LGHDT and CDR2 YNNKEL (reference sequence). The CDR3 consists of 14 residues. Trimming cost V 1 base and J 2 bases, with 9 bases left between them. The CDR3 is CASSQGRVTYEQYF. The DNA of the CDR3 is TGTGCCAGCAGCCAAGGCAGGGTCACCTACGAGCAGTACTTC.

A few counts support this clonotype. The J gene is TRBJ2-1, the V gene TRBV6-5, with 8 positions matching TRBD1. Trimming at V came to 4 bases and at J to 6 bases, leaving 5 bases not matched to a gene. CDR1 and CDR2 from the germline V gene are MNHEY and SVGAGI. The CDR3 is made up of 14 amino acids. The CDR3 loop reads CASSLRGQVNEQFF. The CDR3 coding sequence is TGTGCCAGCAGTTTGAGGGGACAGGTCAATGAGCAGTTCTTC.

In this sample, this clonotype turned up a few times. The chain recombines TRBV7-9 with TRBJ2-4; 7 bases fit TRBD1. With 4 bases clipped from V and 15 bases from J, the junction kept 12 bases outside the gene matches. There are 13 residues in the CDR3. Germline V CDR1 and CDR2: SEHNR, FQNEAQ (reference sequence). CDR3 amino acids: CASSSTVGDRWYF. CDR3 nucleotides: TGTGCCAGCAGCTCCACAGTAGGGGACAGATGGTACTTC.

This chain joins TRBV15 and TRBJ2-4; D call uncertain. Germline V gene lookup returns CDR1 LNHNV and CDR2 YYDKDF (reference sequence). This CDR3 spans 16 amino acids. V was trimmed by 0 bases and J by 0 bases, leaving 9 bases between them. CDR3 sequence: CATSREPTRAKNIQYF. For the CDR3, the DNA is TGTGCCACCAGCAGAGAACCTACTCGAGCCAAAAACATTCAGTACTTC.

The rearrangement uses TRBV20-1 and TRBJ2-7, with 12 nucleotides matching TRBD2. CDR1 is DFQATT and CDR2 is SNEGSKA in the germline V gene (reference sequence). The CDR3 totals 18 residues. Trimming took 0 bases from V and 0 from J; bases not matched to a gene: 9. CDR3 bases: TGCAGTGCTAGAGATTGGACACTAGCGGGAGGCAGCTCCTACGAGCAGTACTTC. Amino acids: CSARDWTLAGGSSYEQYF.

This chain uses TRBV27 with TRBJ1-2, with D possibly being TRBD1 (5 bases). Germline assignment: CDR1 MNHEY and CDR2 SMNVEV (reference sequence). V gave up 5 bases and J gave up 4 bases, with 20 bases separating them. The CDR3 spans 16 residues. CDR3 amino acids: CASSPSRHQGVYGYTF. CDR3 DNA: TGTGCCAGCAGTCCATCGCGTCACCAGGGTGTCTATGGCTACACCTTC.

The CDR3 is CASSETSGRARWSYNEQFF. CDR3 nucleotide sequence: TGTGCCAGCAGCGAGACTAGCGGGAGGGCCAGGTGGTCCTACAATGAGCAGTTCTTC. The chain links TRBV9 to TRBJ2-1; 14 positions match TRBD2. Germline assignment: CDR1 SGDLS and CDR2 YYNGEE. This CDR3 has 19 residues. V shed 3 bases and J 1 base; nucleotides not matched to a gene: 9.

The V call is TRBV28, the J call TRBJ2-7; tentatively, D is TRBD1 (5 bases). CDR1 and CDR2 (germline): MDHEN, SYDVKM. CDR3 length equals 15 residues. The V end lost 2 bases, the J end lost 5 bases, and 16 bases lay between the germline ends. Here the CDR3 reads CASSLLLAGLNEQYF. As DNA, the CDR3 is TGTGCCAGCAGTTTACTCCTCGCAGGGCTGAACGAGCAGTACTTC. The complete variable domain, with remaining parts taken from reference TRBV28 and TRBJ2-7, reads DVKVTQSSRYLVKRTGEKVFLECVQDMDHENMFWYRQDPGLGLRLIYFSYDVKMKEKGDIPEGYSVSREKKERFSLILESASTNQTSMYLCASSLLLAGLNEQYFGPGTRLTVT.

In this sample, this clonotype turned up a few times. The rearrangement uses TRBV6-2 or TRBV6-3 and TRBJ2-2, with 11 nucleotides matching TRBD2. V was pared by 0 bases and J by 2 bases, with 5 bases of the junction left unmatched. This CDR3 is 18 amino acids long. In germline, CDR1 is MNHEY, CDR2 SVGEGT. The CDR3 coding sequence is TGTGCCAGCAGTTACTCGATAGCGGGAGGGCCTAACACCGGGGAGCTGTTTTTT. Its translation: CASSYSIAGGPNTGELFF.

The rearrangement uses TRBV4-2 and TRBJ2-7; D may be TRBD1 or TRBD2 (7 bases each). V was clipped by 3 bases and J by 0 bases, with 12 bases between them. The CDR3 totals 15 residues. In germline, CDR1 is LGHNA, CDR2 YNFKEQ. CDR3 residues: CASSQTGRASYEQYF. The CDR3 DNA reads TGTGCCAGCAGCCAGACAGGGAGGGCCTCCTACGAGCAGTACTTC.

This clonotype was counted ten times or more. The rearrangement uses TRBV15 and TRBJ2-7, with 10 positions matching TRBD1. In germline, CDR1 is LNHNV, CDR2 YYDKDF (reference sequence). The CDR3 totals 14 residues. V was pared by 9 bases and J by 2 bases, with 7 bases of the junction left unmatched. The CDR3 DNA sequence: TGTGCCACTCAGTGGGACAGGGGAACCTACGAGCAGTACTTC. It specifies CATQWDRGTYEQYF.

This rearrangement joins TRBV5-7 to TRBJ2-3; TRBD1 aligns across 9 bases. TRBV5-7 qualifies as an ORF whose function is uncertain. The V and J ends lost 0 bases and 10 bases, in that order; junction bases with no gene match: 6. The CDR3 has 14 amino acids. The CDR3, as DNA: TGTGCCAGCAGCTTGGGGCGACAGGGGGTTTCGCAGTATTTT. Its translation is CASSLGRQGVSQYF.

V and J are TRBV7-2 and TRBJ2-5; D unresolved. This CDR3 spans 14 amino acids. Germline V lookup: CDR1 SGHTA, CDR2 FQGNSA. V lost 2 bases to trimming and J lost 5 bases, with 12 bases between them. In DNA, the CDR3 is TGTGCCAGCAGCTTATCGGCCAAATGGGAGACCCAGTACTTC. Amino acid sequence: CASSLSAKWETQYF.